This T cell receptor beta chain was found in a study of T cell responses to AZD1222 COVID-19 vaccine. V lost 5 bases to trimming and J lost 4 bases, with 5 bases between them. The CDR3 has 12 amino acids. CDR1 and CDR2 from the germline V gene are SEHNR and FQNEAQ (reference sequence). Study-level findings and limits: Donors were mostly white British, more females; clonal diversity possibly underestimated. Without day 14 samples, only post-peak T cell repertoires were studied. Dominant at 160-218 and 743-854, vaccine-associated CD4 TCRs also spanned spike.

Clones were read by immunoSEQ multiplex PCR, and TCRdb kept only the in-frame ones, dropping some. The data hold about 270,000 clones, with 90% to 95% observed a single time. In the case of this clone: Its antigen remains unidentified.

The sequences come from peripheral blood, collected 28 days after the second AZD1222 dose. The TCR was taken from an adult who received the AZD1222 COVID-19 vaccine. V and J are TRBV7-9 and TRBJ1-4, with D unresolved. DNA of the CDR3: TGTGCCAGCAGCCCTCTTAATGAAAAACTGTTTTTT. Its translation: CASSPLNEKLFF.